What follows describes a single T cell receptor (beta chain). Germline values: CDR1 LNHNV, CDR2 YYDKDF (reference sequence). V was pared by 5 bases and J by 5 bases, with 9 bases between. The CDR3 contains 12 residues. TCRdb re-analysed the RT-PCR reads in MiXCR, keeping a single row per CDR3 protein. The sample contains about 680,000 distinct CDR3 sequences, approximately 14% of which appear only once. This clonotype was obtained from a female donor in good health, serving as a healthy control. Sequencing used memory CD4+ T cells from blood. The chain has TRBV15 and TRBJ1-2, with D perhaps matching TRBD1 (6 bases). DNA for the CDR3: TGTGCCACCAGCGCAGGGACATATGGCTACACCTTC. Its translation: CATSAGTYGYTF.